This entry lists 5 T cell receptor beta chains sequenced from one sample in a study of a mutant IDH1 vaccine in newly diagnosed glioma. Libraries were prepared by immunoSEQ multiplex PCR; TCRdb keeps only in-frame clonotypes and omits some of them. The table has about 59,000 clones, approximately 90% seen once. These receptors' targets are unknown. The time point here: week 5, during vaccination. All doses held 300 ug of mutant IDH1 20-mer peptide, with topical imiquimod. The source material was PBMCs, sampled from a glioma patient whose treatment included an IDH1 peptide vaccine. The receptors were gathered from a woman aged 40 to 55 with glioma.

The rearrangement links TRBV6-5 to TRBJ2-7; D gene uncertain. Germline V gene lookup returns CDR1 MNHEY and CDR2 SVGAGI. The V gene lost 0 bases and the J gene lost 4 bases, with 16 bases spanning the gap. This CDR3 comprises 16 residues. The CDR3 loop reads CASSYSVYASPYEQYF. The CDR3 DNA reads as TGTGCCAGCAGTTACTCCGTGTACGCCAGTCCGTACGAGCAGTACTTC.

The chain recombines TRBV10-1 with TRBJ2-2; D call uncertain. This CDR3 comprises 13 residues. Trimming removed 3 bases at V and 1 base at J, with 3 bases between. The germline CDR1 and CDR2 sequences are WNHNN and SYGVQD (reference sequence). DNA of the CDR3: TGCGCCAGCAGTGACGGGAACACCGGGGAGCTGTTTTTT. It yields the protein CASSDGNTGELFF.

This chain uses TRBV10-3 with TRBJ1-2; D is ambiguous. The germline gives CDR1 ENHRY, CDR2 SYGVKD. V lost 0 bases to trimming and J lost 3 bases, with 8 bases between them. This CDR3 has 14 residues. The CDR3 DNA follows: TGTGCCATCAGTGAGTCGAAAGGGTACTATGGCTACACCTTC. Translation: CAISESKGYYGYTF.

This clone was counted a single time. The V gene is TRBV2, the J gene TRBJ1-1; weak D call: TRBD1 (5 bases). V gave up 1 base and J gave up 8 bases, with 11 bases separating them. This CDR3 has 13 amino acids. Germline V lookup: CDR1 SNHLY, CDR2 FYNNEI. The CDR3 region is CASSEDRQLEAFF. In DNA, the CDR3 is TGTGCCAGCAGTGAAGATCGACAGTTGGAAGCTTTCTTT.

This chain uses TRBV7-2 with TRBJ2-4; tentative D call: TRBD2 (6 bases). The V gene's germline CDR1 is SGHTA and CDR2 FQGNSA. The CDR3 runs to 15 residues. Trimming removed 0 bases from V and 7 bases from J, with 13 bases in between. This CDR3 reads CASSLAGWGTNIQYF. DNA of the CDR3: TGTGCCAGCAGCTTAGCGGGGTGGGGGACTAACATTCAGTACTTC.